What follows is one TCR beta chain and its context. The data originate from a study of blood T cells in healthy people across ages. Then a second PCR, running roughly 7 to 11 cycles, was carried out with a sample-barcoded 5' primer and a J-beta primer mix. One entry per CDR3 protein results from TCRdb running MiXCR on the 5' RACE reads. This table has hundreds of thousands of distinct CDR3 sequences, 56% appearing once. The CDR3 covers 16 residues. V was clipped by 2 bases and J by 0 bases, with 13 bases between them. Germline V CDR1 and CDR2: SGHRS, YFSETQ. The chain recombines TRBV5-1 with TRBJ2-3; D possibly corresponds to TRBD1 (6 bases). The clonotype comes from a man in his forties in good health. The sequencing input was blood. In DNA, the CDR3 is TGCGCCAGCAGCTTCCGGCAGGGGATAAGCACAGATACGCAGTATTTT. Residues: CASSFRQGISTDTQYF.